This T cell receptor (beta chain) is from a study of early T cells in non-severe SARS-CoV-2 infection. Study information: The input, bulk RNA from unsorted whole blood, was sequenced, and chains were unpaired.

Germline values: CDR1 LGHNA, CDR2 YNFKEQ. The CDR3 runs 14 residues. V was pared by 0 bases and J by 4 bases, with 7 bases between. This clonotype came up many times. Its cognate antigen is unknown. The study's findings and limits: VDJdb matching skewed toward anti-spike CD8 responses, missing private and CD4 specificities.

Individual cDNA molecules were tagged with unique molecular identifiers. TCRdb called the 5' RACE reads again in MiXCR, with one record for every CDR3 protein. The sample carries 75,000 to 90,000 distinct CDR3 sequences, about 6% recorded once. This rearrangement joins TRBV4-2 to TRBJ2-1; D gene ambiguous. The TCR originated in an adult who was a healthcare worker with PCR-confirmed SARS-CoV-2 infection or an uninfected control (not recorded which). The sequencing sample was made of whole blood. CDR3 sequence (DNA): TGTGCCAGCAGCCAAGATTGGGGATACAATGAGCAGTTCTTC. It translates to CASSQDWGYNEQFF.